Sequencing of this TCR beta chain was carried out in a study of CD8+ T cells in alopecia areata. TCR sequencing used cDNA made by reverse transcription of extracted RNA. Profiling relied on immunoSEQ multiplex PCR, and the TCRdb table lists in-frame clones only, not all of them. The profile shows 90,000 to 120,000 clones, 84% of them singletons. The CDR3 loop spans 12 amino acids. V dropped 5 bases and J dropped 8 bases, with 10 bases sitting between them. Germline loops: CDR1 SEHNR, CDR2 FQNEAQ (reference sequence). Treatment indicated: oral pan-JAK inhibitor, 5-10 mg twice daily. This sequence joins TRBV7-9 and TRBJ2-1; D gene ambiguous. The source is a human donor with alopecia areata. The input for sequencing was CD8+ T cells sorted from blood, taken at week 24, from a patient treated with tofacitinib. The CDR3 is CASSPTDDEQFF. The CDR3 coding sequence is TGTGCCAGCAGCCCAACGGACGATGAGCAGTTCTTC.